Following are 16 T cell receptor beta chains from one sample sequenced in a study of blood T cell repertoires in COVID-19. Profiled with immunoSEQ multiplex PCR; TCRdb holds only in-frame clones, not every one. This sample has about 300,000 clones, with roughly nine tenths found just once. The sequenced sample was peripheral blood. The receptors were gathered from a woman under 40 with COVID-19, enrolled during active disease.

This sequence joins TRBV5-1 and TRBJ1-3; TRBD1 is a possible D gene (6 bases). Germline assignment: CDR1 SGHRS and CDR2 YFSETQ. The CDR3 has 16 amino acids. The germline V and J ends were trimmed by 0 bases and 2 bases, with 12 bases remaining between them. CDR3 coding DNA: TGCGCCAGCAGCTTGGAAGGGGGAAGAACTGGAAACACCATATATTTT. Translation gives CASSLEGGRTGNTIYF.

CDR3 sequence: CASIARQGALYGYTF. For the CDR3, the DNA is TGTGCCAGCATCGCACGACAGGGGGCTCTGTATGGCTACACCTTC. V usage is TRBV9 and J usage is TRBJ1-2, with 10 positions matching TRBD1. V lost 6 bases, J lost 5 bases, and 10 bases stayed unmatched. CDR1 is SGDLS and CDR2 is YYNGEE in the germline V gene. This CDR3 spans 15 amino acids.

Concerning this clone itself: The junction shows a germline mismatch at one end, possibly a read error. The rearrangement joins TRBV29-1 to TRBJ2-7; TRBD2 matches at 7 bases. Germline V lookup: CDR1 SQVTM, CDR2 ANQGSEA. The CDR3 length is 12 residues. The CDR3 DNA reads TGCAGCGTCACGACTAGCTCCGACGAGCAGTACTTC. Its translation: CSVTTSSDEQYF.

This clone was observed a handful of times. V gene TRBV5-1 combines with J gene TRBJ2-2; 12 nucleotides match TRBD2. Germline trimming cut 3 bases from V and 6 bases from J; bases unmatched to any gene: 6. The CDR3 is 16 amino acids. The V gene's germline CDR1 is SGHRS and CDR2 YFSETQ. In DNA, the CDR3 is TGCGCCAGCAGCTACTCTAGCGGGAGGGCCCCCGGGGAGCTGTTTTTT. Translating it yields CASSYSSGRAPGELFF.

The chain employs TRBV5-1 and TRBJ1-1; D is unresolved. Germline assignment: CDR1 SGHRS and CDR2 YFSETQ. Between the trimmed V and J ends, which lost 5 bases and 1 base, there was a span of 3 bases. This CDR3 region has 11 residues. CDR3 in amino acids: CASRQNTEAFF. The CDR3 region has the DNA TGCGCCAGCAGACAGAACACTGAAGCTTTCTTT.

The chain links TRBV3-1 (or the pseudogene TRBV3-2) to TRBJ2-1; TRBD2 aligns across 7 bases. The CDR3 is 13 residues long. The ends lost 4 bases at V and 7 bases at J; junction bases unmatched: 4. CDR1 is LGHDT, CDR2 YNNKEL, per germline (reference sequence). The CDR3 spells CASSRPAGNEQFF. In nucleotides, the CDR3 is TGTGCCAGCAGCCGACCAGCGGGAAATGAGCAGTTCTTC.

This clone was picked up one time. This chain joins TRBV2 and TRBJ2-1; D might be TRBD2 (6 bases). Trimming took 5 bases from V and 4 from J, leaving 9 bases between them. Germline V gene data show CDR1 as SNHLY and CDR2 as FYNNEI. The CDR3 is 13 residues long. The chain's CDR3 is CASSYGSYNEQFF. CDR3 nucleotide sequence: TGTGCCAGCAGTTACGGGAGTTACAATGAGCAGTTCTTC.

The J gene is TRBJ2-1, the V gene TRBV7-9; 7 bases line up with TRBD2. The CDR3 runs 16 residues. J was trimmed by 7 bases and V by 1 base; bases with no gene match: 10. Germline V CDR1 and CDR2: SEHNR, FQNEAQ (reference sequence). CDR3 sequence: CASSLVGREAGNEQFF. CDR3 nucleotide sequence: TGTGCCAGCAGCTTAGTGGGTCGGGAGGCGGGGAATGAGCAGTTCTTC.

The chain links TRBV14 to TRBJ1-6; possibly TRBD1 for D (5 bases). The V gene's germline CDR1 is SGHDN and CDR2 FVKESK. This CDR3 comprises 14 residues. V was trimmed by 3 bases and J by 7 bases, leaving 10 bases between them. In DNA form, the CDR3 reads TGTGCCAGCAGCCAGGGCAGGGAAAATTCACCCCTCCACTTT. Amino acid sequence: CASSQGRENSPLHF. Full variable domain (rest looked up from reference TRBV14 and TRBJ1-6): EAGVTQFPSHSVIEKGQTVTLRCDPISGHDNLYWYRRVMGKEIKFLLHFVKESKQDESGMPNNRFLAERTGGTYSTLKVQPAELEDSGVYFCASSQGRENSPLHFGNGTRLTVT.

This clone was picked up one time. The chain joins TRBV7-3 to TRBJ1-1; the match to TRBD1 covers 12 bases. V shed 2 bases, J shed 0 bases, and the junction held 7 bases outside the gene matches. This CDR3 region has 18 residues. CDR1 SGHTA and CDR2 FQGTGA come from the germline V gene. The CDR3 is CASSLLGQGAKVNTEAFF. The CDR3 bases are TGTGCCAGCAGCTTACTGGGACAGGGGGCGAAGGTGAACACTGAAGCTTTCTTT.

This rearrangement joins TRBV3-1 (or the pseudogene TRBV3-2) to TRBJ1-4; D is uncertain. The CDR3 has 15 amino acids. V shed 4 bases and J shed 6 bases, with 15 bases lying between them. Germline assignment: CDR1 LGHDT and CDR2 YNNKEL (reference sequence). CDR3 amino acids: CASSPIDSIYEKLFF. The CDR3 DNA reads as TGTGCCAGCAGCCCCATAGACTCAATCTATGAAAAACTGTTTTTT.

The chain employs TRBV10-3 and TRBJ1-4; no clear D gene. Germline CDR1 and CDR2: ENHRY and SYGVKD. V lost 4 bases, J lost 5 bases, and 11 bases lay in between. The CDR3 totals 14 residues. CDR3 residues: CAISGAGKNEKLFF. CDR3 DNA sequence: TGTGCCATCAGTGGGGCAGGTAAAAATGAAAAACTGTTTTTT.

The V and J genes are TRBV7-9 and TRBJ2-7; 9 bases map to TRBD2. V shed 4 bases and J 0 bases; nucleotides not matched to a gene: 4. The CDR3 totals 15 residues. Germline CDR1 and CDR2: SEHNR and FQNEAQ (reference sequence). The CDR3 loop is CASSSRTSVSYEQYF. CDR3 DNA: TGTGCCAGCAGCTCCCGGACTAGCGTCTCCTACGAGCAGTACTTC. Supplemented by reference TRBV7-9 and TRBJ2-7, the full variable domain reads DTGVSQNPRHKITKRGQNVTFRCDPISEHNRLYWYRQTLGQGPEFLTYFQNEAQLEKSRLLSDRFSAERPKGSFSTLEIQRTEQGDSAMYLCASSSRTSVSYEQYFGPGTRLTVT.

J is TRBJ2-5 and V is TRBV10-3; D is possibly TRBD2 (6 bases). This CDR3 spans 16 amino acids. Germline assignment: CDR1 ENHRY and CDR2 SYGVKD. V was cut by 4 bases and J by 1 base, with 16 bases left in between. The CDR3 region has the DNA TGTGCCATCAGTGCCCTGGGACTCCCCCTCCAAGAGACCCAGTACTTC. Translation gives CAISALGLPLQETQYF.

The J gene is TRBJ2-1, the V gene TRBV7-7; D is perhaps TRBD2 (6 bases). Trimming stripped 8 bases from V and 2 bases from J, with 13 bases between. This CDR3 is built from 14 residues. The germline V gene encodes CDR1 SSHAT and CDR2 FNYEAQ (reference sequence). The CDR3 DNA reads TGTGCCAGCGCGCCGGGAGTCGCCTACAATGAGCAGTTCTTC. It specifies CASAPGVAYNEQFF. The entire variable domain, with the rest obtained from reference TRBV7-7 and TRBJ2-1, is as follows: GAGVSQSPRYKVTKRGQDVTLRCDPISSHATLYWYQQALGQGPEFLTYFNYEAQPDKSGLPSDRFSAERPEGSISTLTIQRTEQRDSAMYRCASAPGVAYNEQFFGPGTRLTVL.

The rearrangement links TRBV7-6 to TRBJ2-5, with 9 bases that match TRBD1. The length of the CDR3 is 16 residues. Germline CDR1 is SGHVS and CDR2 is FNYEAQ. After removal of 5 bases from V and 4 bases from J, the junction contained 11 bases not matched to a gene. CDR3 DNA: TGTGCCAGCAGCCCTGGGGTGGACAGGGGACGAGAGACCCAGTACTTC. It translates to CASSPGVDRGRETQYF.